This passage covers 16 T cell receptor beta chains from one sample sequenced in a study of T cell responses to AZD1222 COVID-19 vaccine. Sequenced by immunoSEQ multiplex PCR; TCRdb stores in-frame clones only, minus some. The data show about 85,000 clones, 75% to 90% seen once. The source was peripheral blood, collected 28 days after the second AZD1222 dose. These receptors all stem from an adult who received the AZD1222 COVID-19 vaccine.

This chain joins TRBV12-5 and TRBJ2-5; 7 bases are a match to TRBD2. Germline-derived CDR1 and CDR2 are LGHNT and FRNRAP. Trimming took 6 bases from V and 5 from J; bases not matched to a gene: 12. The CDR3 runs 15 residues. The CDR3 loop reads CASGGGRTILETQYF. Here the CDR3 DNA reads TGTGCTAGTGGCGGCGGGAGAACAATCTTGGAGACCCAGTACTTC.

V usage is TRBV10-3 and J usage is TRBJ2-7; 9 nucleotides agree with TRBD2. This CDR3 spans 12 amino acids. Germline assignment: CDR1 ENHRY and CDR2 SYGVKD. V was pared by 10 bases and J by 5 bases, with 6 bases of the junction left unmatched. Here the CDR3 reads CATTGGGDEQYF. CDR3 nucleotide sequence: TGTGCCACCACAGGCGGGGGGGACGAGCAGTACTTC.

The chain links TRBV18 to TRBJ2-5; D unresolved. Looked up from germline, CDR1 is KGHSH and CDR2 is LQKENI. The CDR3 covers 12 residues. With 3 bases removed from V and 0 bases from J, the gap between germline ends came to 2 bases. CDR3 nucleotides: TGTGCCAGCTCACCTTACCAAGAGACCCAGTACTTC. This sequence encodes CASSPYQETQYF.

This clone was observed a single time. The chain uses TRBV30 and TRBJ2-7; D perhaps matches TRBD1 (6 bases). Between the trimmed V and J ends, which lost 1 base and 3 bases, there was a span of 10 bases. The CDR3 sequence is 13 residues long. CDR1 and CDR2 (germline): GTSNPN, SVGIG (reference sequence). CDR3 bases: TGTGCCTGGAGTGGAGGGACAAGCTACGAGCAGTACTTC. Amino acids: CAWSGGTSYEQYF.

This clone was counted a few times. The chain joins TRBV27 to TRBJ2-1, with 9 bases aligning to TRBD2. Losses at the gene ends were 6 bases for V and 3 bases for J; bases not matched to a gene: 9. The CDR3 spans 16 residues. Germline lookup yields CDR1 MNHEY and CDR2 SMNVEV (reference sequence). The DNA of the CDR3 is TGTGCCAGCAGACCTATGGGACTAGCAGACTACAATGAGCAGTTCTTC. It translates to CASRPMGLADYNEQFF.

The chain has TRBV27 and TRBJ2-3; tentatively, D is TRBD2 (5 bases). CDR3 length: 14 residues. CDR1 is MNHEY and CDR2 is SMNVEV in the germline V gene (reference sequence). V was trimmed by 5 bases and J by 2 bases, leaving 11 bases between them. The CDR3 sequence: CASSLRTATDTQYF. The CDR3 coding sequence is TGTGCCAGCAGTCTGAGGACTGCCACAGATACGCAGTATTTT.

The V gene is TRBV7-2, the J gene TRBJ2-5; TRBD1 is a possible D gene (6 bases). V was pared by 0 bases and J by 2 bases, with 13 bases between. Germline CDR1 is SGHTA and CDR2 is FQGNSA. The CDR3 runs to 16 residues. The CDR3, as DNA: TGTGCCAGCAGCTTAGCGTCAGGGGACCCACAAGAGACCCAGTACTTC. Protein: CASSLASGDPQETQYF.

The chain combines TRBV10-2 with TRBJ2-5, with TRBD2 matching over 12 bases. The germline CDR1 and CDR2 sequences are WSHSY and SAAADI. CDR3 length: 16 residues. Trimming at V came to 3 bases and at J to 1 base, leaving 3 bases not matched to a gene. For the CDR3, the DNA is TGCGCCAGCAGTGATTTACTAGCGGGGGGCCAAGAGACCCAGTACTTC. Translation gives CASSDLLAGGQETQYF.

This sequence joins TRBV5-6 and TRBJ2-4; D not resolved. This CDR3 has 13 amino acids. V gave up 0 bases and J gave up 0 bases, with 1 base separating them. CDR1 SGHDT and CDR2 YYEEEE come from the germline V gene. The CDR3 nucleotides read TGTGCCAGCAGCTTGGTAGCCAAAAACATTCAGTACTTC. Translating gives CASSLVAKNIQYF.

DNA of the CDR3: TGTGCCAGCAGCTGGACAGGTCATGTCTCTGGAAACACCATATATTTT. Amino acids: CASSWTGHVSGNTIYF. V and J are TRBV13 and TRBJ1-3, with 7 bases aligning to TRBD1. The J segment lost 0 bases and the V segment lost 4 bases, leaving 6 bases of the junction unmatched. Per the germline V gene, CDR1 is PRHDT and CDR2 is FYEKMQ (reference sequence). This CDR3 has 16 amino acids. Looking up the rest from reference TRBV13 and TRBJ1-3 gives the full variable domain: AAGVIQSPRHLIKEKRETATLKCYPIPRHDTVYWYQQGPGQDPQFLISFYEKMQSDKGSIPDRFSAQQFSDYHSELNMSSLELGDSALYFCASSWTGHVSGNTIYFGEGSWLTVV.

The chain links TRBV2 to TRBJ1-2, with D maybe TRBD1 (6 bases). The CDR3 sequence is 15 residues long. Trimming pared 2 bases from V and 5 bases from J, leaving 15 bases between. Germline CDR1 and CDR2: SNHLY and FYNNEI. CDR3 bases: TGTGCCAGCAGTGAAAGAGCAGGAAGGGGGTATGGCTACACCTTC. Residues: CASSERAGRGYGYTF. The full variable domain, in which reference TRBV2 and TRBJ1-2 provide the parts outside the CDR3, is EPEVTQTPSHQVTQMGQEVILRCVPISNHLYFYWYRQILGQKVEFLVSFYNNEISEKSEIFDDQFSVERPDGSNFTLKIRSTKLEDSAMYFCASSERAGRGYGYTFGSGTRLTVV.

This clone was counted a few times. V gene TRBV6-4 combines with J gene TRBJ1-1; maybe TRBD1 (6 bases). The V end lost 2 bases, the J end lost 0 bases, and 13 bases lay between the germline ends. Germline V gives CDR1 MRHNA, CDR2 SNTAGT. There are 16 residues in the CDR3. The CDR3 sequence: CASSDVNRALNTEAFF. CDR3 coding DNA: TGTGCCAGCAGTGACGTGAACAGGGCATTGAACACTGAAGCTTTCTTT.

The chain's CDR3 is CASSQGGTGAYNEQFF. DNA of the CDR3: TGTGCCAGCAGCCAAGGTGGGACAGGGGCTTACAATGAGCAGTTCTTC. The V and J genes are TRBV3-1 (or the pseudogene TRBV3-2) and TRBJ2-1; 10 nucleotides match TRBD1. The germline V gene has CDR1 LGHDT and CDR2 YNNKEL (reference sequence). V shed 1 base, J shed 4 bases, and the junction held 4 bases outside the gene matches. The CDR3 runs 16 residues.

V usage is TRBV27 and J usage is TRBJ2-7, with D maybe TRBD1 (6 bases). Germline assignment: CDR1 MNHEY and CDR2 SMNVEV (reference sequence). V dropped 2 bases and J dropped 3 bases, with 14 bases sitting between them. There are 15 residues in the CDR3. The CDR3 bases are TGTGCCAGCAGTTTAGGTGGACAGCAGTTCTACGAGCAGTACTTC. It codes for CASSLGGQQFYEQYF.

The chain combines TRBV19 with TRBJ2-3, with 7 bases matching TRBD1. Germline CDR1 reads LNHDA; CDR2 reads SQIVND (reference sequence). V shed 6 bases, J shed 5 bases, and the junction held 11 bases outside the gene matches. The CDR3 covers 15 residues. The CDR3 protein is CASRTGEGAKDTQYF. CDR3 DNA: TGTGCCAGTAGAACCGGTGAGGGGGCTAAAGATACGCAGTATTTT.

J is TRBJ2-3 and V is TRBV18, with 8 bases that match TRBD1. Germline CDR1 is KGHSH and CDR2 is LQKENI. The CDR3 loop spans 15 amino acids. V shed 2 bases, J shed 4 bases, and the junction held 5 bases outside the gene matches. The CDR3 sequence is CASSPGQGIADTQYF. The CDR3, as DNA: TGTGCCAGCTCACCAGGACAGGGAATCGCAGATACGCAGTATTTT.